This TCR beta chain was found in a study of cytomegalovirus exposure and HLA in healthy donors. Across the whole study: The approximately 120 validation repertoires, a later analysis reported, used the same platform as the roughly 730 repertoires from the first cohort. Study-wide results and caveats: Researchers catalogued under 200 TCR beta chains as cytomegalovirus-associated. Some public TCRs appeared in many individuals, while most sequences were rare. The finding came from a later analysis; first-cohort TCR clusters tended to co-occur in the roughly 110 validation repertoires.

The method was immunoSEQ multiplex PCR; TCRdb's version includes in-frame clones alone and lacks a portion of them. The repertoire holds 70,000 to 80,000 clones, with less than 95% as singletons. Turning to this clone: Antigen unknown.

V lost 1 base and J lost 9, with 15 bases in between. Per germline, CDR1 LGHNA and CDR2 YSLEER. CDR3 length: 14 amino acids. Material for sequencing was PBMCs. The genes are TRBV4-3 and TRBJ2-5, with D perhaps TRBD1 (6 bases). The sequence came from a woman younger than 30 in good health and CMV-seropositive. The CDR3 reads CASSQGNLDRAQYF. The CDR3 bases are TGCGCCAGCAGCCAAGGCAACCTGGACAGAGCCCAGTACTTC.